These T cell receptor beta chains were read from a single sample in a study of CD8+ T cells in alopecia areata. Clones were read by immunoSEQ multiplex PCR, and TCRdb kept only the in-frame ones, dropping some. The profile shows 110,000 to 150,000 clones, around 60% of them singletons. Material: CD4+ T cells sorted from blood, obtained at week 0. These receptors originate from a human donor with alopecia areata. Both conserved end residues are part of each CDR3. A D gene is named only where the DNA matches it firmly. Not every row has a clone size; where given, it reads once, few, many or a size class.

. | TRBJ1-5 | TRBV30 | . | CAWSEHYNQPQHF | TGTGCCTGGAGTGAACATTACAATCAGCCCCAGCATTTT
. | TRBJ1-2 | TRBV29-1 | . | CSVEDWVGNGYTF | TGCAGCGTTGAAGATTGGGTTGGTAATGGCTACACCTTC
. | TRBJ1-2 | TRBV5-6 | . | CASSRFPGTRNGYTF | TGTGCCAGCAGCCGTTTCCCCGGAACTCGGAATGGCTACACCTTC
TRBD1 | TRBJ2-1 | TRBV7-2 | few | CASSKMTGGGEQFF | TGTGCCAGCAGCAAGATGACAGGGGGCGGTGAGCAGTTCTTC
. | TRBJ2-2 | TRBV7-8 | few | CASSFDFFRTKGDTGELFF | TGTGCCAGCAGCTTTGATTTTTTTAGGACTAAGGGGGACACCGGGGAGCTGTTTTTT
. | TRBJ2-3 | TRBV7-7 | few | CASSLNSYSGDTQYF | TGTGCTAGCAGCTTAAATTCTTATTCGGGAGATACGCAGTATTTT
. | TRBJ2-7 | TRBV4-3 | . | CASSQGPFSYEQYF | TGCGCCAGCAGCCAAGGTCCCTTCTCCTACGAGCAGTACTTC
TRBD2 | TRBJ2-5 | TRBV9 | once | CASSTGNGGKETQYF | TGTGCCAGCAGCACCGGAAACGGGGGGAAAGAGACCCAGTACTTC
TRBD2 | TRBJ2-2 | TRBV10-3 | . | CAISATSTNTGELFF | TGTGCCATCAGTGCGACTAGCACGAACACCGGGGAGCTGTTTTTT
. | TRBJ1-1 | TRBV30 | . | CAWAARGNTEAFF | TGTGCCTGGGCTGCCAGGGGAAACACTGAAGCTTTCTTT
. | TRBJ2-3 | TRBV5-4 | . | CASSLEVRSVGTQYF | TGTGCCAGCAGCTTGGAGGTACGGTCGGTGGGTACGCAGTATTTT
. | TRBJ1-1 | TRBV6-6 | . | CASSLGTKAFF | TGTGCCAGCAGTTTAGGGACAAAAGCTTTCTTT
TRBD1 | TRBJ1-6 | TRBV5-1 | . | CASSPGTGNLPLHF | TGCGCCAGCAGCCCCGGGACAGGAAACTTACCCCTCCACTTT
. | TRBJ2-3 | TRBV30 | . | CAWSRRVASTDTQYF | TGTGCCTGGAGTCGGCGGGTAGCTAGCACAGATACGCAGTATTTT
TRBD1 | TRBJ1-2 | TRBV29-1 | few | CSFEGQGDGYTF | TGCAGCTTTGAAGGACAGGGTGATGGCTACACCTTC
TRBD1 | TRBJ2-5 | TRBV6-6 | . | CASSGQGETQYF | TGTGCCAGCAGTGGACAGGGAGAGACCCAGTACTTC
. | TRBJ2-7 | TRBV7-2 | . | CASSLGGGAAYEQYF | TGTGCCAGCAGCTTAGGAGGGGGGGCCGCCTACGAGCAGTACTTC
. | TRBJ1-5 | TRBV6-5 | . | CASSWEVVQPQHF | TGTGCCAGCAGTTGGGAGGTGGTTCAGCCCCAGCATTTT
. | TRBJ2-7 | TRBV29-1 | . | CSVVSVYEQYF | TGCAGCGTTGTATCCGTCTACGAGCAGTACTTC
TRBD2 | TRBJ2-1 | TRBV7-2 | . | CASSLGSGRNNEQFF | TGTGCCAGCAGCTTAGGTTCCGGGAGGAACAATGAGCAGTTCTTC
. | TRBJ1-2 | TRBV9 | . | CASSAVQGIYGYTF | TGTGCCAGCAGCGCCGTTCAGGGGATCTATGGCTACACCTTC
. | TRBJ1-1 | TRBV30 | . | CAWSVGLLNTEAFF | TGTGCCTGGAGTGTTGGGCTTTTGAACACTGAAGCTTTCTTT
. | TRBJ2-7 | TRBV10-1 | . | CASSETWEQYF | TGCGCCAGCAGTGAGACTTGGGAGCAGTACTTC
. | TRBJ2-5 | TRBV7-2 | few | CASSFGKKTQYF | TGTGCCAGCAGCTTCGGGAAAAAGACCCAGTACTTC
. | TRBJ1-2 | TRBV7-2 | once | CASSLDTVVGYTF | TGTGCCAGCAGCTTGGACACGGTGGTTGGCTACACCTTC
. | TRBJ2-1 | TRBV20-1 | . | CSALYQHEQFF | TGCAGTGCCCTCTACCAGCATGAGCAGTTCTTC
. | TRBJ2-2 | TRBV6-5 | once | CASRDARGTGELFF | TGTGCCAGCAGGGACGCCCGTGGGACCGGGGAGCTGTTTTTT
TRBD1 | TRBJ1-5 | TRBV4-1 | few | CASGTGGAGNQPQHF | TGCGCCAGCGGAACAGGGGGCGCGGGCAATCAGCCCCAGCATTTT
. | TRBJ1-1 | TRBV20-1 | few | CSLRRNTEAFF | TGCAGTTTACGGCGGAACACTGAAGCTTTCTTT
. | TRBJ1-5 | TRBV7-8 | . | CASSLVGSGRGNQPQHF | TGTGCCAGCAGCTTAGTAGGCAGCGGCAGGGGAAATCAGCCCCAGCATTTT
. | TRBJ2-5 | TRBV5-1 | . | CASSLNGGTLQETQYF | TGCGCCAGCAGCTTGAATGGGGGGACCTTGCAAGAGACCCAGTACTTC
. | TRBJ2-7 | TRBV2 | . | CASSEPWRYEQYF | TGTGCCAGCAGTGAACCCTGGCGCTACGAGCAGTACTTC
. | TRBJ2-1 | TRBV27 | . | CASSQFPGRDEQFF | TGTGCCAGCAGCCAATTTCCGGGACGCGATGAGCAGTTCTTC
TRBD2 | TRBJ2-3 | TRBV30 | . | CAWSGGSDTQYF | TGTGCCTGGAGCGGGGGGTCAGATACGCAGTATTTT
TRBD1 | TRBJ1-3 | TRBV4-2 | . | CASRATGGGNTIYF | TGTGCCAGCAGAGCCACAGGGGGCGGAAACACCATATATTTT
TRBD1 | TRBJ1-5 | TRBV30 | . | CAWKTGSNNQPQHF | TGTGCCTGGAAGACAGGGAGCAACAATCAGCCCCAGCATTTT
. | TRBJ2-7 | TRBV7-9 | . | CASSPLMGRGEQYF | TGTGCCAGCAGCCCCCTAATGGGGAGAGGCGAGCAGTACTTC
. | TRBJ2-2 | TRBV5-1 | . | CASSSGTANTGELFF | TGCGCCAGCAGCTCCGGGACGGCGAACACCGGGGAGCTGTTTTTT
TRBD2 | TRBJ2-3 | TRBV27 | . | CASSWGLAATDTQYF | TGTGCCAGCAGTTGGGGACTAGCGGCGACAGATACGCAGTATTTT
. | TRBJ2-7 | TRBV2 | few | CASSTRGYEQYF | TGTGCCAGCAGCACGAGGGGGTACGAGCAGTACTTC
. | TRBJ1-2 | TRBV29-1 | . | CSVGQLTNYGYTF | TGCAGCGTAGGACAGCTAACTAACTATGGCTACACCTTC